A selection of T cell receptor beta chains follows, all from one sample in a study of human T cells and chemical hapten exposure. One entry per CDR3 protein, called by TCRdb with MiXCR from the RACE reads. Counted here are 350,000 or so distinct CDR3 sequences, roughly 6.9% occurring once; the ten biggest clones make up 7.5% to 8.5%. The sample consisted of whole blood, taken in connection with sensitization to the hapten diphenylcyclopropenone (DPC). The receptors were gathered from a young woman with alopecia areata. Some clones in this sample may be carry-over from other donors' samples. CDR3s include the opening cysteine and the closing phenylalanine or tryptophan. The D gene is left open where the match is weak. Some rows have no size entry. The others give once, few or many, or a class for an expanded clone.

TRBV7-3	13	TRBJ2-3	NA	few	TGTGCCAGCAGCTTACAGGCTCCAGATACGCAGTATTTT	CASSLQAPDTQYF
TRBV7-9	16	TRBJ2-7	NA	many	TGTGCCAGCAGCTTTTCGGGGACGGGCGGAACCTACGAGCAGTACTTC	CASSFSGTGGTYEQYF
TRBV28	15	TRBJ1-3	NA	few	TGTGCCAGCAGTTCAGGGAGCGGTGGAAGAAACACCATATATTTT	CASSSGSGGRNTIYF
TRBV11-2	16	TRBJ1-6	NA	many	TGTGCCAGCAGCTTAGGGGGACCTCTGGGGGGTTCACCCCTCCACTTT	CASSLGGPLGGSPLHF
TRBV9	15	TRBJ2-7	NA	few	TGTGCCAGCAGCGTCGGAGGCAGCCATACCTACGAGCAGTACTTC	CASSVGGSHTYEQYF
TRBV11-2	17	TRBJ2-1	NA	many	TGTGCCAGCAGCTCAAGAAACAAAACTTCCTCCTACAATGAGCAGTTCTTC	CASSSRNKTSSYNEQFF
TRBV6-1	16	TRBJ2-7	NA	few	TGTGCCACCCTTCACAGCCCAGGTTTTAACTCCTACGAGCAGTACTTC	CATLHSPGFNSYEQYF
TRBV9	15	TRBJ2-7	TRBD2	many	TGTGCCAGCAGCGTAGATCCGGGAGGACCATACGAGCAGTACTTC	CASSVDPGGPYEQYF
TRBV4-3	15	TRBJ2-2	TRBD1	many	TGCGCCAGCAGCCAAGACTGGACAGGGTTCGGGGAGCTGTTTTTT	CASSQDWTGFGELFF
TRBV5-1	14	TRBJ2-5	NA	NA	TGCGCCAGCAGCGCGACGACCGAAAAAGAGACCCAGTACTTC	CASSATTEKETQYF
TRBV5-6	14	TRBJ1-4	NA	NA	TGTGCCAGCAGGATTTGGGGAACTAATGAAAAACTGTTTTTT	CASRIWGTNEKLFF
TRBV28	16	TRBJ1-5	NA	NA	TGTGCCAGCAGACTCCGCCAGGCTTATAGCAATCAGCCCCAGCATTTT	CASRLRQAYSNQPQHF
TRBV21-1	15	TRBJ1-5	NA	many	TGTGCCAGCAGCAAAAAGGGACAGGGCAATCAGCCCCAGCATTTT	CASSKKGQGNQPQHF
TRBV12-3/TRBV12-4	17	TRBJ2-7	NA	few	TGTGCCAGCAGTTTAGGTATGGTGGGACAACTCTCCTACGAGCAGTACTTC	CASSLGMVGQLSYEQYF
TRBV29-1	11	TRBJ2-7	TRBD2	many	TGCAGCGTTGTCCAAGGGAGGGTCTCGTACTTC	CSVVQGRVSYF
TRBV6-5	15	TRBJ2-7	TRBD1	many	TGTGCCAGCAGCACATCCGGGACAGGGTTCTACGAGCAGTACTTC	CASSTSGTGFYEQYF
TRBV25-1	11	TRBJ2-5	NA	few	TGTGCCACCGGGCCAGGGGAGACCCAGTACTTC	CATGPGETQYF
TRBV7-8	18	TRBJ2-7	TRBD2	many	TGTGCCAGCACCCCGGTAAGACTAGCGGGCAGTAGCTCCTACGAGCAGTACTTC	CASTPVRLAGSSSYEQYF